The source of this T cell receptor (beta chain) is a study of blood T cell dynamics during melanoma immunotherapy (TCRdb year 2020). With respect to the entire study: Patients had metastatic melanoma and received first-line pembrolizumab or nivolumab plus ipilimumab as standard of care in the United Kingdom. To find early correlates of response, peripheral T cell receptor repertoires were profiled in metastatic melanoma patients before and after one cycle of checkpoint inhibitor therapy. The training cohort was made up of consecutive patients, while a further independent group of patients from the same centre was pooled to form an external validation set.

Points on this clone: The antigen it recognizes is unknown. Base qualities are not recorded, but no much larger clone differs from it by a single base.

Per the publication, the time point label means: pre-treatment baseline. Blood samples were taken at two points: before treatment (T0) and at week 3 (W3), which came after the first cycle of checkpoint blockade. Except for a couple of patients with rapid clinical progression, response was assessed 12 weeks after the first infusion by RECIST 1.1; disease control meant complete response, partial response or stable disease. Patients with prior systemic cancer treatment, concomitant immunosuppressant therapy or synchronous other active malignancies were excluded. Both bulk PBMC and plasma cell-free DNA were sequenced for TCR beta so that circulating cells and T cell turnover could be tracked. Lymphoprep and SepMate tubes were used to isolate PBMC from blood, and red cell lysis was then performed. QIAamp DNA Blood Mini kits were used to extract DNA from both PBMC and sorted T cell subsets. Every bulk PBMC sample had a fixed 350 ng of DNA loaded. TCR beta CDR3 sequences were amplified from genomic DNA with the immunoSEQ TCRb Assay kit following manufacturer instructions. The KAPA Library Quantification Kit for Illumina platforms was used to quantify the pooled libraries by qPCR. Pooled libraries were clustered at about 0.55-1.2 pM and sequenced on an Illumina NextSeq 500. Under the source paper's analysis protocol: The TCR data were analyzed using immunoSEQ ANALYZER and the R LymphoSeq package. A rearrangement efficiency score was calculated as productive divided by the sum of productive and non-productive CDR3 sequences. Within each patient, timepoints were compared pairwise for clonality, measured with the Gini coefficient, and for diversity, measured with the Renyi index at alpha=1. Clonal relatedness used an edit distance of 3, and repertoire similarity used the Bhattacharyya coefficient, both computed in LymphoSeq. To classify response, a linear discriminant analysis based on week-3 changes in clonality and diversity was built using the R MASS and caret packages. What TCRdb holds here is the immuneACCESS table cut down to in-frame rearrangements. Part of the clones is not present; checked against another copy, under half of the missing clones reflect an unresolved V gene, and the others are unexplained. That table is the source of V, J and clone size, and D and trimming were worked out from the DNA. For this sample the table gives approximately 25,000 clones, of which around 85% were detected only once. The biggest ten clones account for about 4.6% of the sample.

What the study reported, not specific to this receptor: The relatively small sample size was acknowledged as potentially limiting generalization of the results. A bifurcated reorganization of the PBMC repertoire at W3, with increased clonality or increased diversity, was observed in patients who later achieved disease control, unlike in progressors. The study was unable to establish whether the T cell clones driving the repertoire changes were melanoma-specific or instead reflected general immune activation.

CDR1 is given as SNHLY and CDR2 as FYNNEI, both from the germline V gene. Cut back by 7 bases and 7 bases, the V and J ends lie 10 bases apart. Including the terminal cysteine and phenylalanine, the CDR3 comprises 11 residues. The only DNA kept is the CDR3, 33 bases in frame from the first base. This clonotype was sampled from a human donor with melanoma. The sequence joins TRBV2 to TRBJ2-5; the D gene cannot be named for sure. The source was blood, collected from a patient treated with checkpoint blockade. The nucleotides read TGTGCCAGCACCCCCAGCCGGACCCAGTACTTC. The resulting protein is CASTPSRTQYF.